This T cell receptor (beta chain) came from a study of OX40 agonist ivuxolimab in advanced cancers. V dropped 5 bases and J dropped 5 bases, with 4 bases sitting between them. The germline V gene encodes CDR1 SGHRS and CDR2 YFSETQ. CDR3 length: 10 residues. TCRdb's copy holds only in-frame clones and misses some; the assay was immunoSEQ multiplex PCR. The data contain 35,000 to 45,000 clones, around 92% of them singletons. The J gene is TRBJ2-5, the V gene TRBV5-1; unclear D gene. Specimen: CD4+ or CD8+ T cells sorted from blood, collected in a trial of the OX40 agonist ivuxolimab. This TCR was sampled from an adult with an advanced solid tumor such as melanoma, head and neck, liver or kidney cancer. This chain's CDR3 is CASRGETQYF. Here the CDR3 DNA reads TGCGCCAGCAGGGGGGAGACCCAGTACTTC.